These 4 T cell receptor beta chains originate from one sample sequenced in a study of T-cell reconstitution after alpha-beta-depleted transplantation in children. Unique molecular identifiers were built into the TCRbeta library. TCRdb reprocessed the PCR reads with MiXCR, giving one entry per CDR3 protein. This sample yields 250,000 or so distinct CDR3 sequences, of which approximately 8% are seen a single time; approximately 6% belongs to the top ten. The specimen was PBMCs, mostly from graft donor cells, collected 180 days after TCRalphabeta/CD19-depleted stem cell transplant. The origin of the receptors is a male patient younger than 18 who had a stem cell transplant for acute lymphoblastic leukemia, so the T cells may come from the graft donor.

This clonotype was seen ten or more times. The rearrangement links TRBV18 to TRBJ1-5; TRBD1 matches 9 bases. The germline CDR1 and CDR2 sequences are KGHSH and LQKENI. V was pared by 3 bases and J by 6 bases, with 0 bases of the junction left unmatched. The CDR3 loop spans 13 amino acids. The CDR3 bases are TGTGCCAGCTCACCGGGACAGGGTCAGCCCCAGCATTTT. As protein: CASSPGQGQPQHF.

The CDR3 region has the DNA TGTGCCAGCTCACCACGGGCTAGGGGGCAAGAGACCCAGTACTTC. It specifies CASSPRARGQETQYF. The chain combines TRBV18 with TRBJ2-5; D perhaps matches TRBD1 (6 bases). The CDR3 covers 15 residues. V lost 1 base and J 2 bases, leaving 11 bases between the germline ends. Germline lookup yields CDR1 KGHSH and CDR2 LQKENI.

Notes on this clonotype: It may be a read error: a sequence one base away is much more abundant. The chain recombines TRBV4-2 with TRBJ2-7; D not resolved. V lost 0 bases to trimming and J lost 4 bases, with 7 bases between them. This CDR3 region has 13 residues. The V gene's germline CDR1 is LGHNA and CDR2 YNFKEQ. As DNA, the CDR3 is TGTGCCAGCAGCCAAGATCAGCTTTACGAGCAGTACTTC. Translating it yields CASSQDQLYEQYF.

The CDR3 nucleotides read TGTGCCAGCAGTTACCCGAGAGCTAGAGGTTCCACCGGGGAGCTGTTTTTT. Encoded protein: CASSYPRARGSTGELFF. The chain combines TRBV6-2 or TRBV6-3 with TRBJ2-2; no clear D gene. The CDR3 totals 17 residues. Trimming took off 2 bases at V and 4 bases at J, with 17 bases between the two ends. CDR1 is MNHEY, CDR2 SVGEGT, per germline.